Listed below are T cell receptor beta chains from one sample, sequenced in a study of PD-1 blockade in classical Hodgkin lymphoma. Profiling relied on immunoSEQ multiplex PCR, and the TCRdb table lists in-frame clones only, not all of them. The table has tens of thousands of clones, over 75% seen once. Sample: peripheral blood mononuclear cells (PBMCs), taken before the fourth cycle of nivolumab. The receptor set was obtained from a human donor with classical Hodgkin lymphoma. Each CDR3 is given with its conserved first and last residue. The order of the fields is D gene, J gene, V gene, clone size, CDR3 DNA, CDR3 protein. The D gene is left open where the match is weak. Size is stated for part of the rows, as once, few or many counts, or as a class when the clone is expanded.

.,TRBJ1-1,TRBV6-5,.,TGTGCCAGCAGTATGGGCGGCACTGAAGCTTTCTTT,CASSMGGTEAFF
TRBD2,TRBJ2-2,TRBV6-4,few,TGTGCCAGCAGCGAACTAGCGGGCACCGGGGAGCTGTTTTTT,CASSELAGTGELFF
.,TRBJ2-1,TRBV6-6,.,TGTGCCAGCAGCCCCGGACAAAGCTACAATGAGCAGTTCTTC,CASSPGQSYNEQFF
.,TRBJ2-3,TRBV10-1,.,TGCGCCGGCCGCACAGATACGCAGTATTTT,CAGRTDTQYF
.,TRBJ1-6,TRBV7-2,many,TGTGCCAGCAGCCCTTGGGGGAGGAGCTCCTATAATTCACCCCTCCACTTT,CASSPWGRSSYNSPLHF
.,TRBJ2-1,TRBV28,few,TGTGCCAGCAGTTCGGCGGGAATGGCCAATGAGCAGTTCTTC,CASSSAGMANEQFF
.,TRBJ2-2,TRBV7-2,.,TGTGCCAGCAGCTTACGGACAGCCTCTAACACCGGGGAGCTGTTTTTT,CASSLRTASNTGELFF
.,TRBJ2-2,TRBV4-3,.,TGCGCCAGCAGCCCGGCGGGACGCTTGAACACCGGGGAGCTGTTTTTT,CASSPAGRLNTGELFF
.,TRBJ1-2,TRBV4-3,.,TGCGCCAGCAGCCGAGTAGAAGGTCTTTCTAACTATGGCTACACCTTC,CASSRVEGLSNYGYTF
.,TRBJ1-4,TRBV28,few,TGTGCCAGCAGTCCCCTTGGATTTGCAACTAATGAAAAACTGTTTTTT,CASSPLGFATNEKLFF
TRBD2,TRBJ2-1,TRBV4-3,.,TGCGCCAGCAGCCAAGATTTTCAGGCTAGCGGGATCTACAATGAGCAGTTCTTC,CASSQDFQASGIYNEQFF
TRBD2,TRBJ2-7,TRBV7-2,.,TGTGCCAGCAGCTTCGGCCTAGCGGTCTCCTACGAGCAGTACTTC,CASSFGLAVSYEQYF
TRBD1,TRBJ1-2,TRBV5-6,.,TGTGCCAGCAGCTTGCCGGGGACAGGTCCCGACTATGGCTACACCTTC,CASSLPGTGPDYGYTF
TRBD2,TRBJ2-7,TRBV9,.,TGTGCCAGCAGCTCCGGACTAGCGGGAGGGCCCCTCTACGAGCAGTACTTC,CASSSGLAGGPLYEQYF
.,TRBJ1-1,TRBV7-3,few,TGTGCCAGCAGCCCTTCAGCTAACACTGAAGCTTTCTTT,CASSPSANTEAFF
.,TRBJ1-1,TRBV7-9,.,TGTGCCAGCAGCCCCCGATGGGGGGACACTGAAGCTTTCTTT,CASSPRWGDTEAFF
.,TRBJ1-5,TRBV6-6,.,TGTGCCAGCAGTTACTCGGAAGATCAGCCCCAGCATTTT,CASSYSEDQPQHF
.,TRBJ2-4,TRBV9,.,TGTGCCAGCAGCGATGGACAGAGTCTAGCCAAAAACATTCAGTACTTC,CASSDGQSLAKNIQYF
.,TRBJ2-7,TRBV30,.,TGTGCCTGGAGTGGCGGGACAGCCAACTCCTACGAGCAGTACTTC,CAWSGGTANSYEQYF
.,TRBJ2-1,TRBV7-2,.,TGTGCCAGCAGCTTAGTAGGCCAATCTATTGAGCAGTTCTTC,CASSLVGQSIEQFF
.,TRBJ2-7,TRBV7-9,.,TGTGCCAGCAGCTTAGGGACAGTCTACGAGCAGTACTTC,CASSLGTVYEQYF
.,TRBJ1-2,TRBV10-3,.,TGTGCCATCAGTGAGACAGGGAACTATGGCTACACCTTC,CAISETGNYGYTF
.,TRBJ2-1,TRBV27,few,TGTGCCAGCAGTTTAAGGGAAAAGTCCTACAATGAGCAGTTCTTC,CASSLREKSYNEQFF
.,TRBJ2-6,TRBV7-8,.,TGTGCCAGCAGTCCAGGAGGGGGCCTCCCTGGGGCCAACGTCCTGACTTTC,CASSPGGGLPGANVLTF
.,TRBJ2-7,TRBV6-5,few,TGTGCCAGCAGTGAAGGTCGGTACGAGCAGTACTTC,CASSEGRYEQYF
TRBD2,TRBJ2-2,TRBV4-1,.,TGCGCCAGCAGCCAAGATACAGCGGGGGGGCCGAGTACCGGGGAGCTGTTTTTT,CASSQDTAGGPSTGELFF
TRBD2,TRBJ2-2,TRBV11-3,.,TGTGCCAGCAGCTTAGGGGGGAGGGACACCGGGGAGCTGTTTTTT,CASSLGGRDTGELFF
TRBD1,TRBJ1-5,TRBV6-1,once,TGTGCCAGCAGTGCCTGGACAGGGGGACGCAATCAGCCCCAGCATTTT,CASSAWTGGRNQPQHF
.,TRBJ1-5,TRBV4-1,.,TGCGCCAGCAGTAAGGGAAATAGCAATCAGCCCCAGCATTTT,CASSKGNSNQPQHF
.,TRBJ1-1,TRBV6-5,.,TGTGCCAGCAGGGTCAGGGTAAACACTGAAGCTTTCTTT,CASRVRVNTEAFF
TRBD2,TRBJ2-7,TRBV2,.,TGTGCCAGCAGTGGGACTAGCGGGGTCTACGAGCAGTACTTC,CASSGTSGVYEQYF
.,TRBJ2-1,TRBV5-4,few,TGTGCCAGCAGCTTGGACCAGGGTACCTACAATGAGCAGTTCTTC,CASSLDQGTYNEQFF
.,TRBJ2-1,TRBV30,many,TGTGCCTGGAGTGTTCGACTTACTGAGCAGTTCTTC,CAWSVRLTEQFF
.,TRBJ2-7,TRBV5-1,few,TGCGCCAGCAGACAAGGACCTGCTCGCGAGCAGTACTTC,CASRQGPAREQYF
.,TRBJ2-3,TRBV9,many,TGTGCCAGCAGCGTAGCTAGCAGTTCAGTTGATACGCAGTATTTT,CASSVASSSVDTQYF
.,TRBJ2-2,TRBV28,.,TGTGCCAGCAGTTTTGGGCCCAGGACATGGACTATCACGAACACCGGGGAGCTGTTTTTT,CASSFGPRTWTITNTGELFF
.,TRBJ2-1,TRBV6-5,.,TGTGCCAGCAGTCGGGACCGGAGCTCCTACAATGAGCAGTTCTTC,CASSRDRSSYNEQFF
.,TRBJ1-4,TRBV6-5,few,TGTGCCAGCAGTCTCAGACAGACAACTAATGAAAAACTGTTTTTT,CASSLRQTTNEKLFF
.,TRBJ2-3,TRBV29-1,.,TGCAGCGTTGAACCCTTCGGGGGTACTAGCACAGATACGCAGTATTTT,CSVEPFGGTSTDTQYF
.,TRBJ1-5,TRBV7-6,once,TGTGCCAGCAGTTCCTCGGCGGCAGGGACGGGTCAGCCCCAGCATTTT,CASSSSAAGTGQPQHF
TRBD1,TRBJ2-7,TRBV6-5,.,TGTGCCAGCAGTTTCCGGGACAGGGTTAACGAGCAGTACTTC,CASSFRDRVNEQYF
.,TRBJ1-1,TRBV7-9,.,TGTGCCAGCAGCTTAGATCCAGGGTCTACCCGAGCTTTCTTT,CASSLDPGSTRAFF
.,TRBJ1-1,TRBV18,.,TGTGCCAGCTCACCACAGCTCGACACACCGAACACTGAAGCTTTCTTT,CASSPQLDTPNTEAFF
TRBD1,TRBJ2-1,TRBV7-9,.,TGTGCCAGCAGCCCCGATTTACGGGACAGGGTCGTTGAGCAGTTCTTC,CASSPDLRDRVVEQFF
TRBD1,TRBJ2-5,TRBV19,once,TGTGCCAGTAGTAAGGACAGGGCCCAAGAGACCCAGTACTTC,CASSKDRAQETQYF
TRBD1,TRBJ1-1,TRBV7-2,.,TGTGCCAGCAGCGAACAGGGGACGGGGACTGAAGCTTTCTTT,CASSEQGTGTEAFF